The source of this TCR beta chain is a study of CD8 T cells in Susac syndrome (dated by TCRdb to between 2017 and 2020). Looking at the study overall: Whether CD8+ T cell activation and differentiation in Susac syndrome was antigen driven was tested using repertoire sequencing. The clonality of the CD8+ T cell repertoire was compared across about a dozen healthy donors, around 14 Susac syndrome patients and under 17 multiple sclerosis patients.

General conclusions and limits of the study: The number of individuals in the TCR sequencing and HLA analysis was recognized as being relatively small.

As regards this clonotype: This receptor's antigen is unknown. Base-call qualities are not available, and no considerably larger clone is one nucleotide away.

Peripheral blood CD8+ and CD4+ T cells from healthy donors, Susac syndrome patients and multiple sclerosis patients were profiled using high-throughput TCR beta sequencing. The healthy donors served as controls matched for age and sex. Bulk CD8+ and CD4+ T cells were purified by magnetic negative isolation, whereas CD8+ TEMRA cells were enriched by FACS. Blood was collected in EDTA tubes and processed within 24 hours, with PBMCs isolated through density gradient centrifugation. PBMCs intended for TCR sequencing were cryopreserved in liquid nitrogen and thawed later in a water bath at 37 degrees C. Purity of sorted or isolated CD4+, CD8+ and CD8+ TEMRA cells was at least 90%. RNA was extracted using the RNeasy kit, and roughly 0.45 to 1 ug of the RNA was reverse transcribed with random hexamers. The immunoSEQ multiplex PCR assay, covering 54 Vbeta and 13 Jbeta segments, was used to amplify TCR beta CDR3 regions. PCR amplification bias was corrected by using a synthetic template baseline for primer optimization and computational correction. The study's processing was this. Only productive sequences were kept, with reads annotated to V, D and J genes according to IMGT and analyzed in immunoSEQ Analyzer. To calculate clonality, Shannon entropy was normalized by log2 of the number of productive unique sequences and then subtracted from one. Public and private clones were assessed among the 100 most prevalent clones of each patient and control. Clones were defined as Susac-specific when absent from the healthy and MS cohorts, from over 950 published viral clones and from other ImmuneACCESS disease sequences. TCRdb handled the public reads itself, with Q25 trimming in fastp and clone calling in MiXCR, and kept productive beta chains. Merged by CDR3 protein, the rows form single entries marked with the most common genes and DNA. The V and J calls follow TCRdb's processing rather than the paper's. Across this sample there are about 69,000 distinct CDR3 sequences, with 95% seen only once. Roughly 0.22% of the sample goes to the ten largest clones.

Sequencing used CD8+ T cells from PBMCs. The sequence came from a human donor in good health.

The DNA sequence is given as TGTGCCAGCAGTTTAAGGCAGGGAGTCCTCGAGCAGTACTTC. Translated, it reads CASSLRQGVLEQYF. The V and J segments used are TRBV12-3 or TRBV12-4 and TRBJ2-7; the D element could tentatively be TRBD1 or TRBD2, as 5 bases agree for each. Taken from cysteine to phenylalanine, the CDR3 has 14 residues. The entry retains the CDR3 DNA only, 42 bases that are in frame from base 1. Trimming takes 2 bases from V and 6 bases from J, and the germline ends sit 14 bases apart.